This TCR beta chain was obtained from a study of cytomegalovirus exposure and HLA in healthy donors. Study outcomes and limitations: In vitro experiments confirmed that three CMV-associated chains were specific for CMV antigens.

Repertoires were generated with immunoSEQ multiplex PCR, while TCRdb's copy carries only in-frame clones and drops some. The repertoire holds about 180,000 clones, with roughly nine tenths as singletons. In the case of this clone: The antigen is not known.

CDR3 length: 18 residues. Trimming removed 4 bases from V and 0 bases from J; junction bases left unmatched: 8. The germline CDR1 and CDR2 sequences are MGHRA and YSYEKL. The chain is built from TRBV4-1 and TRBJ2-6; 8 nucleotides align to TRBD1. The specimen was PBMCs. This sequence originates from a man between 18 and 29 years old in good health and CMV-seropositive. The chain's CDR3 is CASSREDRAPSGANVLTF. The CDR3 DNA sequence: TGCGCCAGCAGCCGGGAGGACAGGGCCCCCTCTGGGGCCAACGTCCTGACTTTC.